What follows are 28 T cell receptor beta chains derived from one specimen sequenced in a study of T cells after yellow fever vaccination. In TCRdb, the 5' RACE reads were re-called with MiXCR into one record per CDR3 protein. The sample yields 50,000 to 75,000 distinct CDR3 sequences, about 5.6% seen once. This sample comprised PBMCs, either bulk or a sorted T-cell subset (CD4+, CD8+, memory, or dextramer-sorted; not recorded which), obtained on the day of the yellow fever booster vaccination. Receptors were obtained from a man aged 18 to 30 who received the YFV17D yellow fever vaccine.

The rearrangement joins TRBV5-1 to TRBJ1-1; possibly TRBD1 for D (6 bases). CDR3 size: 13 residues. Germline CDR1 SGHRS, CDR2 YFSETQ. The ends were cut back, 5 bases at V and 0 bases at J, with 8 bases in the middle. The chain's CDR3 is CASRRGLNTEAFF. As DNA, the CDR3 is TGCGCCAGCAGGAGGGGGTTGAACACTGAAGCTTTCTTT. The full variable domain, in which reference TRBV5-1 and TRBJ1-1 provide the parts outside the CDR3, is KAGVTQTPRYLIKTRGQQVTLSCSPISGHRSVSWYQQTPGQGLQFLFEYFSETQRNKGNFPGRFSGRQFSNSRSEMNVSTLELGDSALYLCASRRGLNTEAFFGQGTRLTVV.

This clonotype has ten or more counts. The gene calls are TRBV18 and TRBJ2-7; D unclear. V was clipped by 5 bases and J by 3 bases, with 5 bases between them. CDR3 length: 11 residues. Germline V gene sequence: CDR1 KGHSH, CDR2 LQKENI. The CDR3 DNA reads as TGTGCCAGCTCAACGTACTACGAGCAGTACTTC. This gives the protein CASSTYYEQYF.

This clonotype was seen a handful of times. The chain recombines TRBV4-1 with TRBJ2-4, with 14 bases that match TRBD2. In germline, CDR1 is MGHRA, CDR2 YSYEKL. The trim removed 1 base at V and 3 bases at J, leaving 5 bases unmatched. CDR3 length: 18 amino acids. The CDR3 DNA reads as TGCGCCAGCAGCCAAGGACTAGCGGGGGGGCGGAGCAAAAACATTCAGTACTTC. Encoded protein: CASSQGLAGGRSKNIQYF.

This chain joins TRBV9 and TRBJ2-5; 11 bases agree with TRBD2. In germline, CDR1 is SGDLS, CDR2 YYNGEE. The V gene end was trimmed by 2 bases and the J gene end by 4 bases; junction bases not matched to a gene: 4. The CDR3 spans 15 residues. Here the CDR3 reads CASSVAGTSGETQYF. CDR3 DNA: TGTGCCAGCAGCGTGGCCGGGACTAGCGGAGAGACCCAGTACTTC.

This clonotype was detected ten times or more. The chain couples TRBV29-1 to TRBJ1-1; maybe TRBD1 (6 bases). CDR3 length equals 13 residues. Germline CDR1 reads SQVTM; CDR2 reads ANQGSEA. V gave up 7 bases and J gave up 1 base, with 13 bases separating them. The CDR3 loop reads CSAGGGPNTEAFF. DNA of the CDR3: TGCAGCGCCGGTGGGGGCCCGAACACTGAAGCTTTCTTT.

This clonotype was picked up a small number of times. This chain links TRBV7-9 with TRBJ2-5; 9 positions agree with TRBD1. Germline trimming cut 3 bases from V and 2 bases from J; bases unmatched to any gene: 7. Germline loops: CDR1 SEHNR, CDR2 FQNEAQ (reference sequence). This CDR3 comprises 16 residues. CDR3 protein: CASSFPGQGWQETQYF. As DNA, the CDR3 is TGTGCCAGCAGCTTCCCGGGACAGGGTTGGCAAGAGACCCAGTACTTC.

The V gene is TRBV14, the J gene TRBJ1-4; no reliable D call. Germline lookup yields CDR1 SGHDN and CDR2 FVKESK. V was shortened by 0 bases and J by 0 bases, with 8 bases between the two germline ends. The CDR3 consists of 16 residues. The CDR3 region has the DNA TGTGCCAGCAGCCAAGATTGGGGAGCAACTAATGAAAAACTGTTTTTT. Its protein is CASSQDWGATNEKLFF. The variable domain in full, with the rest retrieved from reference TRBV14 and TRBJ1-4, is EAGVTQFPSHSVIEKGQTVTLRCDPISGHDNLYWYRRVMGKEIKFLLHFVKESKQDESGMPNNRFLAERTGGTYSTLKVQPAELEDSGVYFCASSQDWGATNEKLFFGSGTQLSVL.

This clonotype has only a few counts. J is TRBJ1-5 and V is TRBV9; D is ambiguous. V shed 1 base and J shed 1 base, with 27 bases lying between them. The CDR3 loop spans 21 amino acids. From germline, CDR1 is SGDLS and CDR2 YYNGEE. The CDR3: CASSVQEVPGREYSSNQPQHF. The CDR3 nucleotides read TGTGCCAGCAGCGTACAAGAAGTTCCGGGCAGAGAATACAGCAGCAATCAGCCCCAGCATTTT.

This clonotype was counted between two and nine times. V gene TRBV7-9 combines with J gene TRBJ1-1; no clear D gene. Trimming took 1 base from V and 10 from J, leaving 13 bases between them. Germline V gene data show CDR1 as SEHNR and CDR2 as FQNEAQ (reference sequence). The CDR3 covers 13 residues. CDR3 sequence reads: CASSLVPVETAFF. In DNA form, the CDR3 reads TGTGCCAGCAGCTTAGTACCGGTTGAGACAGCTTTCTTT.

The chain is built from TRBV7-2 and TRBJ1-1; D is uncertain. CDR3 length equals 13 residues. V was trimmed by 1 base and J by 8 bases, leaving 11 bases between them. From germline, CDR1 is SGHTA and CDR2 FQGNSA. Here the CDR3 reads CASSLGRTAEAFF. CDR3 bases: TGTGCCAGCAGCTTAGGACGGACGGCCGAAGCTTTCTTT. Based on the CDR3 plus reference TRBV7-2 and TRBJ1-1, the full variable domain is GAGVSQSPSNKVTEKGKDVELRCDPISGHTALYWYRQSLGQGLEFLIYFQGNSAPDKSGLPSDRFSAERTGGSVSTLTIQRTQQEDSAVYLCASSLGRTAEAFFGQGTRLTVV.

Many counts were recorded for this clonotype. The V gene is TRBV4-3, the J gene TRBJ2-5, with TRBD2 identical over 7 bases. The germline gives CDR1 LGHNA, CDR2 YSLEER. The CDR3 has 19 amino acids. With V trimmed by 0 bases and J by 4 bases, 17 bases remained unmatched. The CDR3: CASSQDLSSLAVPGETQYF. The CDR3 coding sequence is TGCGCCAGCAGCCAAGATCTGAGTAGCCTAGCGGTTCCCGGAGAGACCCAGTACTTC.

This clonotype was observed a handful of times. The rearrangement joins TRBV27 to TRBJ2-2; possible D gene TRBD2, 6 bases. The CDR3 covers 16 residues. V lost 3 bases and J 7 bases, leaving 18 bases between the germline ends. CDR1 is MNHEY, CDR2 SMNVEV, per germline (reference sequence). The CDR3 here is CASSFGGDGGFGELFF. The CDR3 region has the DNA TGTGCCAGCAGTTTCGGCGGGGACGGTGGATTCGGGGAGCTGTTTTTT.

This clonotype was seen ten or more times. The genes are TRBV12-3 or TRBV12-4 and TRBJ2-7; D might be TRBD1 (5 bases). V was shortened by 1 base and J by 3 bases, with 10 bases between the two germline ends. This CDR3 has 14 residues. The CDR3 nucleotides are TGTGCCAGCAGTTTAGTTGGGCAGGGCTACGAGCAGTACTTC. It yields the protein CASSLVGQGYEQYF.

This clonotype was seen repeatedly, ten times or more. V usage is TRBV9 and J usage is TRBJ1-1; D gene uncertain. Germline V gene sequence: CDR1 SGDLS, CDR2 YYNGEE. The CDR3 totals 13 residues. V lost 6 bases to trimming and J lost 0 bases, with 9 bases between them. CDR3 residues: CASTPGLNTEAFF. DNA for the CDR3: TGTGCCAGCACGCCCGGACTGAACACTGAAGCTTTCTTT.

Comment on this clonotype: This sequence may be a read error, since a much larger clone differs from it by one base. This chain uses TRBV12-3 or TRBV12-4 with TRBJ1-2, with 7 bases aligning to TRBD1. The CDR3 has 14 amino acids. The CDR3 spells CASSRPGGDYGYNF. The CDR3, as DNA: TGTGCCAGCAGTCGTCCAGGGGGAGACTATGGCTACAACTTC.

The table lists this clonotype with a few counts. The chain uses TRBV19 and TRBJ2-2, with 12 positions matching TRBD2. CDR1 LNHDA and CDR2 SQIVND come from the germline V gene (reference sequence). The CDR3 contains 22 residues. Trimming took 0 bases from V and 2 from J; bases not matched to a gene: 16. The DNA of the CDR3 is TGTGCCAGTAGTATAGATCTCCAAATACCTACTAGCGGGGGGATTAACACCGGGGAGCTGTTTTTT. Translated: CASSIDLQIPTSGGINTGELFF.

This clonotype turned up a few times. This chain uses TRBV4-3 with TRBJ2-3; 7 nucleotides align to TRBD2. The V and J ends lost 0 bases and 8 bases, in that order; junction bases with no gene match: 5. Looked up from germline, CDR1 is LGHNA and CDR2 is YSLEER. This CDR3 comprises 14 residues. The CDR3 here is CASSQDSGTRTQYF. Here the CDR3 DNA reads TGCGCCAGCAGCCAAGACAGCGGGACCCGTACGCAGTATTTT.

V and J are TRBV27 and TRBJ2-2; D remains ambiguous. Per germline, CDR1 MNHEY and CDR2 SMNVEV (reference sequence). This CDR3 spans 14 amino acids. V lost 3 bases and J 5 bases, leaving 10 bases between the germline ends. The CDR3 region is CASSFGLGTGELFF. For the CDR3, the DNA is TGTGCCAGCAGTTTCGGGCTGGGTACCGGGGAGCTGTTTTTT.

This clonotype occurred many times. The chain joins TRBV7-9 to TRBJ1-3; 7 nucleotides match TRBD1. This CDR3 comprises 16 residues. With 5 bases clipped from V and 2 bases from J, the junction kept 9 bases outside the gene matches. From germline, CDR1 is SEHNR and CDR2 FQNEAQ (reference sequence). CDR3 coding DNA: TGTGCCAGCAGCCAAGACAGGGCCTCTCCTGGAAACACCATATATTTT. Protein product: CASSQDRASPGNTIYF.

This clonotype was observed many times. The genes are TRBV29-1 and TRBJ1-1; no reliable D call. This CDR3 spans 10 amino acids. With 6 bases removed from V and 6 bases from J, the gap between germline ends came to 8 bases. The germline gives CDR1 SQVTM, CDR2 ANQGSEA. CDR3 sequence: CSVGWPEAFF. In nucleotides, the CDR3 is TGCAGCGTAGGGTGGCCTGAAGCTTTCTTT. Using reference TRBV29-1 and TRBJ1-1 for the parts outside the CDR3, the full variable domain is SAVISQKPSRDICQRGTSLTIQCQVDSQVTMMFWYRQQPGQSLTLIATANQGSEATYESGFVIDKFPISRPNLTFSTLTVSNMSPEDSSIYLCSVGWPEAFFGQGTRLTVV.

At least ten counts were recorded for this clonotype. V usage is TRBV6-6 and J usage is TRBJ2-7, with D uncertain. Trimming left V 5 bases short and J 4 bases short, with 9 bases between. The germline gives CDR1 MNHNY, CDR2 SVGAGI (reference sequence). The CDR3 has 12 residues. The CDR3 DNA sequence: TGTGCCAGCAGTCCGGACCTTTACGAGCAGTACGTC. This sequence encodes CASSPDLYEQYV.

V usage is TRBV11-2 and J usage is TRBJ2-4, with no clear D. The CDR3 loop spans 11 amino acids. With 3 bases removed from V and 5 bases from J, the gap between germline ends came to 2 bases. Germline V lookup: CDR1 SGHAT, CDR2 FQNNGV. The CDR3 sequence is CASSLQNIQYF. DNA for the CDR3: TGTGCCAGCAGCTTGCAAAACATTCAGTACTTC.

Many counts were recorded for this clonotype. The chain has TRBV29-1 and TRBJ2-1, with a weak D call TRBD2 (5 bases). The V end was cut by 7 bases, the J end by 9 bases, with 16 bases between. CDR1 SQVTM and CDR2 ANQGSEA come from the germline V gene. The CDR3 loop spans 12 amino acids. For the CDR3, the DNA is TGCAGCGCCTGGACCCTTGAGGGTGAGCAGTTCTTC. Translated: CSAWTLEGEQFF.

This clonotype has a handful of counts. This chain connects TRBV7-9 to TRBJ1-2; no firm D call. This CDR3 spans 15 amino acids. The germline V gene encodes CDR1 SEHNR and CDR2 FQNEAQ (reference sequence). Trimming removed 5 bases from V and 4 bases from J, with 17 bases in between. DNA of the CDR3: TGTGCCAGCAGCCTAAGGACGAGCCCAGGCTATGGCTACACCTTC. It encodes CASSLRTSPGYGYTF.

This clonotype was counted ten times or more. V usage is TRBV5-5 and J usage is TRBJ1-6, with D maybe TRBD1 (6 bases). The length of the CDR3 is 16 residues. Trimming shortened V by 1 base and J by 6 bases, and 14 bases separated the two germline ends. Germline loops: CDR1 SGHKS, CDR2 YYEKEE (reference sequence). This chain's CDR3 is CASSLTPRGGNSPLHF. CDR3 coding DNA: TGTGCCAGCAGCTTGACCCCGCGAGGGGGTAATTCACCCCTCCACTTT.

Within the sample, this clonotype is large. This chain joins TRBV6-2 or TRBV6-3 and TRBJ1-5; maybe TRBD1 (6 bases). Germline CDR1 and CDR2: MNHEY and SVGEGT. V was pared by 5 bases and J by 2 bases, with 10 bases between. The CDR3 consists of 14 residues. DNA of the CDR3: TGTGCCAGCAGTGCAGGGGCAGGCAATCAGCCCCAGCATTTT. Translating it yields CASSAGAGNQPQHF.

This clonotype was seen ten or more times. Written as DNA, the CDR3 is TGTGCCATCAGTGGGTACCAAGTTGGAAACACCATATATTTT. It specifies CAISGYQVGNTIYF. The chain employs TRBV10-3 and TRBJ1-3; D gene unclear. The CDR3 is 14 residues long. Germline lookup yields CDR1 ENHRY and CDR2 SYGVKD. The V end was cut by 4 bases, the J end by 3 bases, with 10 bases between.

This clonotype was recorded at least ten times. The chain employs TRBV7-9 and TRBJ2-7; no definite D call. This CDR3 has 13 residues. Trimming took 4 bases from V and 1 from J, leaving 8 bases between them. CDR1 is SEHNR and CDR2 is FQNEAQ in the germline V gene (reference sequence). This CDR3 reads CASSSPRSYEQYV. In nucleotides, the CDR3 is TGTGCCAGCAGCTCCCCACGGTCCTACGAGCAGTACGTC.